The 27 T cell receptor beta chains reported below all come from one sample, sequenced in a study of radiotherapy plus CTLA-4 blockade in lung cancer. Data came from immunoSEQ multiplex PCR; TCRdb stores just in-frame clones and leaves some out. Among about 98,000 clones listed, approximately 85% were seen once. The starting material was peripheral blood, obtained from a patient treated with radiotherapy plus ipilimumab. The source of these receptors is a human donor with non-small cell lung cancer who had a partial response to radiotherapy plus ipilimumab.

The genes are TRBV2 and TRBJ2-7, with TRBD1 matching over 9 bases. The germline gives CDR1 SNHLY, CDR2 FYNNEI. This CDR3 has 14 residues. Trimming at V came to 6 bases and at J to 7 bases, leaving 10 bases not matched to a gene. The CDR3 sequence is CASRPGTGTGEQYF. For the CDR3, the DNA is TGTGCCAGCAGACCCGGGACAGGGACCGGGGAGCAGTACTTC.

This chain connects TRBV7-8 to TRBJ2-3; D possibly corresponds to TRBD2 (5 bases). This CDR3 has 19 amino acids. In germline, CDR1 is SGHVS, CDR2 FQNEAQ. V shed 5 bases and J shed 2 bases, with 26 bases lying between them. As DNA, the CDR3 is TGTGCCAGCAGCCGCAGCCGTATGACTACCCTATCCATCACAGATACGCAGTATTTT. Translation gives CASSRSRMTTLSITDTQYF.

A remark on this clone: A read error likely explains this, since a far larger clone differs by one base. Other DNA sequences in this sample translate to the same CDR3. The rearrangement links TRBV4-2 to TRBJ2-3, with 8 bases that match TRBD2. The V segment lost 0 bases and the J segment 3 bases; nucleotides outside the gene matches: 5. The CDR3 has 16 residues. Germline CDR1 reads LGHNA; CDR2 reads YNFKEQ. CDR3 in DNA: TGTGCCAGCAGCCAAGACTGGTCTAGCGGGACAGATACGCAGTATTTT. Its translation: CASSQDWSSGTDTQYF.

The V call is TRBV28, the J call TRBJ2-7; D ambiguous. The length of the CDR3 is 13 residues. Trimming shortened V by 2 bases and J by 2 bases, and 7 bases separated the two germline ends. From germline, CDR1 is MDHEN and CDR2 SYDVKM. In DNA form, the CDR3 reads TGTGCCAGCAGTTTAGAGGTCCCCTACGAGCAGTACTTC. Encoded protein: CASSLEVPYEQYF.

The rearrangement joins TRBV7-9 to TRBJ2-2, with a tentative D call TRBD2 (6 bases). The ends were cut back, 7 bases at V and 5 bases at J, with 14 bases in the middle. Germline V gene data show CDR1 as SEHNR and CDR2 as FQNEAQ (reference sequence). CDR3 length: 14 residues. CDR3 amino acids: CASNQLATTGELFF. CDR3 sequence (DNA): TGTGCCAGCAACCAGCTAGCGACGACCGGGGAGCTGTTTTTT.

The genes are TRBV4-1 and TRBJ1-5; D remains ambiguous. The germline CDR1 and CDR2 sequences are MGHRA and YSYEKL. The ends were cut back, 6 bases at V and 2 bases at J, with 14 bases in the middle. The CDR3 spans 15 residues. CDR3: CASRIATERNQPQHF. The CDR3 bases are TGCGCCAGCAGAATAGCGACGGAACGCAATCAGCCCCAGCATTTT.

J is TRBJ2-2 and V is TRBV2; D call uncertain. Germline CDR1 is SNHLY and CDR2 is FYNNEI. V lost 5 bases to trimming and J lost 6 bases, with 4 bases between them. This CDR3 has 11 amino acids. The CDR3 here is CASSRAGELFF. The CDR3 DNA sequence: TGTGCCAGCAGTAGAGCCGGGGAGCTGTTTTTT.

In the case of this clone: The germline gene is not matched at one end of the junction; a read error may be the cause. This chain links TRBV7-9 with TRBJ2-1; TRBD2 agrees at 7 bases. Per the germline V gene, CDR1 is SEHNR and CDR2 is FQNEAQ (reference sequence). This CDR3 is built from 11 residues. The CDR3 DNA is TGTGCCAGCAGCCTCGGACTAGATGGGGTCTTC. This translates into CASSLGLDGVF.

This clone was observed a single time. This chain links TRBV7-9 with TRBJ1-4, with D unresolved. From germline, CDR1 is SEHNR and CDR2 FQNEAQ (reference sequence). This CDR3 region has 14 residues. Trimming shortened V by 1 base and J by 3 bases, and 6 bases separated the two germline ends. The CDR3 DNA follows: TGTGCCAGCAGCTTAGGGGCAGCTAATGAAAAACTGTTTTTT. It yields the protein CASSLGAANEKLFF.

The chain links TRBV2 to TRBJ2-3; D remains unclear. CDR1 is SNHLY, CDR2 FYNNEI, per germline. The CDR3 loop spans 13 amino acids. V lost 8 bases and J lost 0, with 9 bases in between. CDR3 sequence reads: CASLGSSTDTQYF. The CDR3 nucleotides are TGTGCCAGCCTAGGCTCGAGCACAGATACGCAGTATTTT.

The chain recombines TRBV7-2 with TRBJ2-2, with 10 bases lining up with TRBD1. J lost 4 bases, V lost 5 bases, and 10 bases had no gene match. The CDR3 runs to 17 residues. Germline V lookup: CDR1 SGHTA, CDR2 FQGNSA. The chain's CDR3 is CASSPQRQGASTGELFF. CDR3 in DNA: TGTGCCAGCAGCCCTCAGCGACAGGGGGCTAGCACCGGGGAGCTGTTTTTT.

In DNA form, the CDR3 reads TGTGCCAGCAGTGACAGGGCTATTTCCTACGAGCAGTACTTC. This gives the protein CASSDRAISYEQYF. V usage is TRBV6-5 and J usage is TRBJ2-7, with TRBD1 identical over 7 bases. Germline loops: CDR1 MNHEY, CDR2 SVGAGI. This CDR3 region has 14 residues. The ends lost 5 bases at V and 1 base at J; junction bases unmatched: 5.

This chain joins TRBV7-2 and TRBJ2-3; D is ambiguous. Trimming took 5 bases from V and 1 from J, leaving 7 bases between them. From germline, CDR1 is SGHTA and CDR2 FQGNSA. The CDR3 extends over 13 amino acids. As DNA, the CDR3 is TGTGCCAGCAGCCATGGGCGCACAGATACGCAGTATTTT. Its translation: CASSHGRTDTQYF.

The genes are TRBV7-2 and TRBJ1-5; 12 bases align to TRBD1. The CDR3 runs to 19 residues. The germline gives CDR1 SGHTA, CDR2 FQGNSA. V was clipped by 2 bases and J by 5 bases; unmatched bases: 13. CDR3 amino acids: CASSLNQGTGGTKYQPQHF. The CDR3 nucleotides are TGTGCCAGCAGCTTAAACCAAGGGACAGGGGGCACGAAGTATCAGCCCCAGCATTTT.

The CDR3 DNA reads TGTGCCAGCAGCTCTAACACAGATACGCAGTATTTT. Amino acid sequence: CASSSNTDTQYF. The chain has TRBV7-9 and TRBJ2-3; D gene unclear. Germline V gives CDR1 SEHNR, CDR2 FQNEAQ (reference sequence). Trimming left V 4 bases short and J 2 bases short, with 4 bases between. The length of the CDR3 is 12 residues.

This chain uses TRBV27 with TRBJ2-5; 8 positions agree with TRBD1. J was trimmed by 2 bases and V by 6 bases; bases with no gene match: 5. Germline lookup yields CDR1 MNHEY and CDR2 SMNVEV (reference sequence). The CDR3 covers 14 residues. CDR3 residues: CASSRDRQQETQYF. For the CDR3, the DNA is TGTGCCAGCAGCCGGGACAGGCAACAAGAGACCCAGTACTTC.

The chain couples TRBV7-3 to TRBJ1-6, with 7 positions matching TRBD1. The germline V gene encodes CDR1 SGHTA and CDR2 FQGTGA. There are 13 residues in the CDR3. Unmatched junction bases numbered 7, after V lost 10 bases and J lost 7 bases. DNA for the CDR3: TGTGCCACATCCTGGACAGGAAATTCACCCCTCCACTTT. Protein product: CATSWTGNSPLHF.

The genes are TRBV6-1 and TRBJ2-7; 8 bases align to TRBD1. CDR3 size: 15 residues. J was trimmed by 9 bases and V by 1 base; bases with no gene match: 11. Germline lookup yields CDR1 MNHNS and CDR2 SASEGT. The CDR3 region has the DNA TGTGCCAGCAGTGAAGGGACAGGGTATGCCGGGGGGCAGTACTTC. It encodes CASSEGTGYAGGQYF.

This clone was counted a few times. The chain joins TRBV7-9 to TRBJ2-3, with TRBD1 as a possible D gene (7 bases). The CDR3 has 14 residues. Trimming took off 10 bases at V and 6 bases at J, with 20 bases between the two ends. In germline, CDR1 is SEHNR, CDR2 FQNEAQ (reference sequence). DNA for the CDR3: TGTGCCACCCACCGGGCAGGGGGGTTCGATACGCAGTATTTT. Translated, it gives CATHRAGGFDTQYF.

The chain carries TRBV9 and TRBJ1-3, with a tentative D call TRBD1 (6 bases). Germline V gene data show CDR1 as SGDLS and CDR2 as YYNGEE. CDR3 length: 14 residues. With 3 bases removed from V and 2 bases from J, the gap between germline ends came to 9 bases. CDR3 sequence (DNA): TGTGCCAGCAGCGCTACAGGGCCTGGAAACACCATATATTTT. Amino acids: CASSATGPGNTIYF.

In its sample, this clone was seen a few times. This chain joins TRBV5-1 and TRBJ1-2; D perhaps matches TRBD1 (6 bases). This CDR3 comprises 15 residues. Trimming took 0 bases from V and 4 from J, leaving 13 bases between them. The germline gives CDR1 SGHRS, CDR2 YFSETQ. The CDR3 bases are TGCGCCAGCAGCTTGGAGGTGGGGACACCCTATGGCTACACCTTC. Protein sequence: CASSLEVGTPYGYTF.

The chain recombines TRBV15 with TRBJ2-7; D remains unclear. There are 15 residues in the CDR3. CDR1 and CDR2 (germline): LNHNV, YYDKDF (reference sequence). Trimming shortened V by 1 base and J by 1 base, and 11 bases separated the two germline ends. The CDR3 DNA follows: TGTGCCACCAGCAGAGGAAGCTTGACATCCTACGAGCAGTACTTC. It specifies CATSRGSLTSYEQYF.

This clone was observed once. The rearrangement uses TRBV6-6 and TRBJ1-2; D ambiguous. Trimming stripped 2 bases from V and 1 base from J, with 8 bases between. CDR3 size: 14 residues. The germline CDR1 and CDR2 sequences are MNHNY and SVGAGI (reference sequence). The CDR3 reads CASSYREFNYGYTF. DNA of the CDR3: TGTGCCAGCAGTTACAGAGAGTTTAACTATGGCTACACCTTC.

CDR3 bases: TGCAGCGTTGGACAGGGGTGGGCCATGAACACTGAAGCTTTCTTT. Protein product: CSVGQGWAMNTEAFF. This chain links TRBV29-1 with TRBJ1-1; 8 bases line up with TRBD1. Germline V gene sequence: CDR1 SQVTM, CDR2 ANQGSEA. V lost 4 bases to trimming and J lost 0 bases; unmatched junction nucleotides: 7. This CDR3 contains 15 residues.

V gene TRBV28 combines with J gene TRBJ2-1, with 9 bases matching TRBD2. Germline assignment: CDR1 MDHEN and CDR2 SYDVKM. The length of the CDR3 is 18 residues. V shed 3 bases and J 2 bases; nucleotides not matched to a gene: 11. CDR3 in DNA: TGTGCCAGCAGTTTGGGGGGGATGGGACTAGCAGCCTACAATGAGCAGTTCTTC. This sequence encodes CASSLGGMGLAAYNEQFF.

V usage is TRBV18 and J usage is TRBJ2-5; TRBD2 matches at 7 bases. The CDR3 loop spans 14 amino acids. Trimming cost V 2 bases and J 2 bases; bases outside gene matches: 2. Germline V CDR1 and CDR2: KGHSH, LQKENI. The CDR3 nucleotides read TGTGCCAGCTCACCATTGCGGGGGCAAGAGACCCAGTACTTC. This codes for CASSPLRGQETQYF. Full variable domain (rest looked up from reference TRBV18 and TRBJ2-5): NAGVMQNPRHLVRRRGQEARLRCSPMKGHSHVYWYRQLPEEGLKFMVYLQKENIIDESGMPKERFSAEFPKEGPSILRIQQVVRGDSAAYFCASSPLRGQETQYFGPGTRLLVL.

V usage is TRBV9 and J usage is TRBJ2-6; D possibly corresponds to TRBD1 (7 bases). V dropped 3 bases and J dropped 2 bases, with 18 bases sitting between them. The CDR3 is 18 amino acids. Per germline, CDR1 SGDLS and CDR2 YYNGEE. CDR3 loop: CASSGTGDSHPGANVLTF. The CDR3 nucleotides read TGTGCCAGCAGCGGTACGGGGGACAGCCACCCTGGGGCCAACGTCCTGACTTTC. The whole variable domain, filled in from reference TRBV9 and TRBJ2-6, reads DSGVTQTPKHLITATGQRVTLRCSPRSGDLSVYWYQQSLDQGLQFLIQYYNGEERAKGNILERFSAQQFPDLHSELNLSSLELGDSALYFCASSGTGDSHPGANVLTFGAGSRLTVL.